This record concerns one T cell receptor beta chain sequence. Noted time point: pre-treatment baseline. Samples come from before therapy and from week 3 after the first blockade cycle. Prior systemic cancer therapy, immunosuppressant use and other active malignancies excluded patients. The source of the sample is a study of blood T cell dynamics during melanoma immunotherapy. The junction had 4 bases not matched to a gene; V was cut back by 4 bases and J by 6 bases. This CDR3 has 13 amino acids. Per the germline V gene, CDR1 is SGHRS and CDR2 is YFSETQ. A fixed DNA input of approximately 400 ng was used per bulk PBMC sample. The table came from immunoSEQ multiplex PCR; TCRdb's copy has only in-frame clones and leaves some out. The sample yields tens of thousands of clones, approximately 88% seen once.

The material was blood, obtained from a patient treated with checkpoint blockade. This receptor was identified in a human donor with melanoma. The J gene is TRBJ1-2, the V gene TRBV5-1, with 9 nucleotides matching TRBD1. The CDR3 nucleotides are TGCGCCAGCAGCGGGGACAGGGTAAATGGCTACACCTTC. This codes for CASSGDRVNGYTF.